This TCR beta chain originates from a study of stem cell transplantation in POMP-related autoinflammatory disease. Study-wide context: The study hypothesized thymoproteasome defects skew the TRB repertoire via impaired CD8+ selection. Study-wide points: Unique TRB V-J gene pairings were limited in number in patients with PRAID. PRAID patients trended toward lower TRB diversity and higher clonality in all analyzed T-cell subsets.

Clones were sequenced by immunoSEQ multiplex PCR, and TCRdb holds only the in-frame ones, with some missing. This sample has some 29,000 clones, with around 88% found just once. The V and J ends lost 8 bases and 4 bases respectively, with 23 bases between them. The CDR3 is 16 amino acids. In germline, CDR1 is SNHLY, CDR2 FYNNEI. In the case of this clone: Its specificity is not known.

V usage is TRBV2 and J usage is TRBJ2-5, with a possible D match to TRBD2 (7 bases). Sequencing used CD4+ T cells from PBMCs, obtained before stem cell transplantation. The source of this sequence is a human donor with POMP-related autoinflammation and immune dysregulation (PRAID). Written as DNA, the CDR3 is TGTGCCAGCGAGAACCGTCTCCGGGGGGCTTTAGAGACCCAGTACTTC. Translated, it gives CASENRLRGALETQYF.